The 9 T cell receptor beta chains presented below share a single source sample, sequenced in a study of somatic mutations in cytotoxic T cells in rheumatoid arthritis. Sequenced by immunoSEQ multiplex PCR; TCRdb stores in-frame clones only, minus some. The profile shows more than 5,500 clones, around three quarters of them singletons. The specimen was CD8+ T cells sorted from blood. These TCRs come from an adult with rheumatoid arthritis.

The J gene is TRBJ2-7, the V gene TRBV4-2, with D tentatively TRBD2 (5 bases). The V gene's germline CDR1 is LGHNA and CDR2 YNFKEQ. V was pared by 3 bases and J by 5 bases, with 11 bases between. The CDR3 contains 13 residues. The CDR3 reads CASSHPGGNEQYF. Here the CDR3 DNA reads TGTGCCAGCAGCCATCCCGGAGGAAACGAGCAGTACTTC.

The V and J genes are TRBV9 and TRBJ2-7; D may match TRBD1 or TRBD2 (5 bases each). Trimming took off 4 bases at V and 2 bases at J, with 16 bases between the two ends. Germline V gives CDR1 SGDLS, CDR2 YYNGEE. This CDR3 is built from 15 residues. In DNA form, the CDR3 reads TGTGCCAGCAGCTCTCCCGGGACGGAGACCTACGAGCAGTACTTC. Its translation: CASSSPGTETYEQYF.

This clone turned up a few times. The chain joins TRBV5-1 to TRBJ2-7; no definite D call. This CDR3 contains 13 residues. CDR1 is SGHRS and CDR2 is YFSETQ in the germline V gene. The V end was cut by 1 base, the J end by 2 bases, with 7 bases between. The CDR3 region is CASSLTDTYEQYF. In DNA form, the CDR3 reads TGCGCCAGCAGCTTGACAGATACCTACGAGCAGTACTTC.

V and J are TRBV6-6 and TRBJ2-2; tentatively, D is TRBD2 (6 bases). V was shortened by 0 bases and J by 4 bases, with 12 bases between the two germline ends. Germline V gene lookup returns CDR1 MNHNY and CDR2 SVGAGI (reference sequence). This CDR3 has 16 residues. The CDR3 coding sequence is TGTGCCAGCAGTTACTCCCCGGGGGAAGGCACCGGGGAGCTGTTTTTT. The encoded protein is CASSYSPGEGTGELFF.

The rearrangement joins TRBV4-1 to TRBJ1-6, with 7 bases matching TRBD1. Trimming cost V 4 bases and J 5 bases; bases outside gene matches: 11. The germline V gene has CDR1 MGHRA and CDR2 YSYEKL. The CDR3 has 17 residues. CDR3 protein: CASSRYIPGQHNSPLHF. Here the CDR3 DNA reads TGCGCCAGCAGCCGTTACATCCCGGGACAGCATAATTCACCCCTCCACTTT.

This chain links TRBV27 with TRBJ2-5; weak D call: TRBD1 (6 bases). Germline V gives CDR1 MNHEY, CDR2 SMNVEV (reference sequence). Deletions cut 5 bases from V and 0 bases from J, with 13 bases between. There are 15 residues in the CDR3. The CDR3 bases are TGTGCCAGCAGTCCCCTGACAGGACACCAAGAGACCCAGTACTTC. Amino acids: CASSPLTGHQETQYF.

The genes are TRBV19 and TRBJ2-1, with no clear D. The CDR3 has 14 residues. Germline V lookup: CDR1 LNHDA, CDR2 SQIVND (reference sequence). V dropped 3 bases and J dropped 2 bases, with 8 bases sitting between them. DNA for the CDR3: TGTGCCAGTAGTATTGGGGAAACCTACAATGAGCAGTTCTTC. Amino acid sequence: CASSIGETYNEQFF.

The chain combines TRBV19 with TRBJ2-1, with 9 bases lining up with TRBD2. CDR3 length: 15 amino acids. The germline CDR1 and CDR2 sequences are LNHDA and SQIVND (reference sequence). After removal of 6 bases from V and 6 bases from J, the junction contained 9 bases not matched to a gene. The CDR3: CASRELAGLGNEQFF. The CDR3 coding sequence is TGTGCCAGTAGAGAGCTAGCGGGACTCGGCAATGAGCAGTTCTTC.

This chain connects TRBV4-1 to TRBJ1-1, with D possibly being TRBD1 (5 bases). The V gene's germline CDR1 is MGHRA and CDR2 YSYEKL. The CDR3 totals 16 residues. Trimming took off 0 bases at V and 1 base at J, with 12 bases between the two ends. The CDR3 DNA follows: TGCGCCAGCAGCCAAGACGAGGGGAGCGCGAACACTGAAGCTTTCTTT. Amino acids: CASSQDEGSANTEAFF.